These 5 T cell receptor beta chains were all obtained from the same sample, sequenced in a study of T cells in localized non-small cell lung cancer. Here immunoSEQ multiplex PCR was the method, and the copy in TCRdb shows in-frame clones only, minus some. Among tens of thousands of clones, about 83% were seen once, and the ten largest hold roughly 21%. This material consisted of peripheral blood, taken before any cancer treatment. Source of these receptors: an older female donor with stage II squamous cell lung carcinoma.

J is TRBJ1-5 and V is TRBV7-2; tentatively, D is TRBD1 (5 bases). CDR1 and CDR2 (germline): SGHTA, FQGNSA. CDR3 length equals 16 residues. Trimming stripped 2 bases from V and 0 bases from J, with 11 bases between. The CDR3 sequence: CASSLSGGNSNQPQHF. In nucleotides, the CDR3 is TGTGCCAGCAGCTTATCCGGGGGTAATAGCAATCAGCCCCAGCATTTT.

In its sample, this clone was seen once. The genes are TRBV11-3 and TRBJ2-1; D ambiguous. The CDR3 loop spans 15 amino acids. CDR1 SGHNT and CDR2 YENEEA come from the germline V gene. Trimming left V 1 base short and J 0 bases short, with 7 bases between. The CDR3, as DNA: TGTGCCAGCAGCTTAGGTTCGAGCTCCTACAATGAGCAGTTCTTC. It yields the protein CASSLGSSSYNEQFF.

The CDR3 reads CASSQDRANTEAFF. CDR3 coding DNA: TGTGCCAGTAGCCAAGACCGGGCGAACACTGAAGCTTTCTTT. This sequence joins TRBV19 and TRBJ1-1; no definite D call. Germline CDR1 LNHDA, CDR2 SQIVND (reference sequence). The length of the CDR3 is 14 residues. V was pared by 6 bases and J by 1 base, with 12 bases between. The full variable domain, with the rest looked up from reference TRBV19 and TRBJ1-1, is DGGITQSPKYLFRKEGQNVTLSCEQNLNHDAMYWYRQDPGQGLRLIYYSQIVNDFQKGDIAEGYSVSREKKESFPLTVTSAQKNPTAFYLCASSQDRANTEAFFGQGTRLTVV.

The V call is TRBV19, the J call TRBJ1-1; D ambiguous. The germline gives CDR1 LNHDA, CDR2 SQIVND (reference sequence). The CDR3 runs to 13 residues. Trimming took 4 bases from V and 6 from J, leaving 12 bases between them. In nucleotides, the CDR3 is TGTGCCAGTAGTACCCACGGCGGGGCTGAAGCTTTCTTT. Protein product: CASSTHGGAEAFF.

V usage is TRBV7-9 and J usage is TRBJ1-1; 8 nucleotides match TRBD1. CDR1 is SEHNR and CDR2 is FQNEAQ in the germline V gene (reference sequence). The ends lost 3 bases at V and 6 bases at J; junction bases unmatched: 9. The CDR3 has 15 residues. The CDR3 sequence is CASSLQGASAAEAFF. In nucleotides, the CDR3 is TGTGCCAGCAGCTTGCAGGGGGCCTCCGCTGCTGAAGCTTTCTTT.